This note documents a single T cell receptor beta chain sequence. One junction end does not reproduce the germline sequence, and a read error may be involved. TCRdb's copy holds only in-frame clones and misses some; the assay was immunoSEQ multiplex PCR. The sample shows about 140,000 clones, around 89% of them seen only once. Germline lookup yields CDR1 LNHDA and CDR2 SQIVND (reference sequence). The CDR3 runs 12 residues. These data belong to a study of blood T cell repertoires in COVID-19. The chain joins TRBV19 to TRBJ1-5; D not resolved. The receptor's source is a woman of 80 years or more with acute or convalescent COVID-19. Sequenced: peripheral blood. CDR3 region: CASSIMMSPPYF. In nucleotides, the CDR3 is TGTGCCAGTAGTATCATGATGAGTCCTCCGTATTTT.